This TCR beta chain was recorded in a study of T cell changes during pregnancy in multiple sclerosis. TCRdb's table, derived via immunoSEQ multiplex PCR, lists solely in-frame clones and lacks some. This table has about 64,000 clones, 95% to 97% appearing once. CDR1 is MNHGY, CDR2 SVAAGI, per germline. V shed 10 bases, J shed 4 bases, and the junction held 5 bases outside the gene matches. This CDR3 comprises 14 residues. Source: CD8+ T cells from peripheral blood mononuclear cells, taken after pregnancy. This clonotype was sampled from a female donor with multiple sclerosis, enrolled in a pregnancy study. The chain uses TRBV6-9 and TRBJ2-1; TRBD2 agrees at 12 bases. Here the CDR3 DNA reads TGTGCCACGCTAGCGGGAGGGCCGTACAATGAGCAGTTCTTC. Translating it yields CATLAGGPYNEQFF.